This T cell receptor beta chain was identified in a study of blood T cell repertoires in COVID-19. This clone is a singleton in its sample. Sequenced by immunoSEQ multiplex PCR; TCRdb stores in-frame clones only, minus some. The table includes around 140,000 clones, around 86% detected once. The TCR originated in a woman between 65 and 79 years old with COVID-19, enrolled during active disease. Material: peripheral blood.

The CDR3 loop is CASSPTGNTGELFF. The CDR3 DNA is TGTGCCAGCAGTCCCACAGGAAACACCGGGGAGCTGTTTTTT. V gene TRBV25-1 combines with J gene TRBJ2-2; possible D gene TRBD1, 5 bases. The CDR3 has 14 amino acids. The germline gives CDR1 MGHDK, CDR2 SYGVNS. Deletions cut 5 bases from V and 2 bases from J, with 9 bases between.